One and the same sample provided the 10 T cell receptor beta chains below, sequenced in a study of cytomegalovirus exposure and HLA in healthy donors. The PCR used 60 Vbeta and 13 Jbeta primers. TCRdb's copy holds only in-frame clones and misses some; the assay was immunoSEQ multiplex PCR. The sample contains under 250,000 clones, around 77% of which appear only once. The specimen was PBMCs. Source of these receptors: a woman in her thirties in good health and CMV-seronegative.

The chain employs TRBV7-2 and TRBJ2-2; the D is unclear. Germline CDR1 is SGHTA and CDR2 is FQGNSA. The CDR3 loop spans 17 amino acids. V was clipped by 2 bases and J by 4 bases, with 17 bases between them. CDR3 sequence: CASSLFYTSRRTGELFF. CDR3 coding DNA: TGTGCCAGCAGCTTATTCTATACTTCCAGGCGCACCGGGGAGCTGTTTTTT.

V usage is TRBV7-9 and J usage is TRBJ1-1, with D uncertain. The CDR3 runs to 16 residues. Germline values: CDR1 SEHNR, CDR2 FQNEAQ (reference sequence). V lost 5 bases and J lost 2, with 18 bases in between. CDR3 DNA sequence: TGTGCCAGCAGCCGCCCCGGGTCCCCACTTAACACTGAAGCTTTCTTT. It specifies CASSRPGSPLNTEAFF.

The sample holds a few counts of this clone. This sequence joins TRBV5-1 and TRBJ2-3, with D maybe TRBD2 (6 bases). Trimming cost V 2 bases and J 2 bases, with 9 bases left between them. This CDR3 is built from 14 residues. The germline gives CDR1 SGHRS, CDR2 YFSETQ. The chain's CDR3 is CASSFGGFTDTQYF. The DNA for the CDR3 is TGCGCCAGCAGCTTTGGAGGGTTCACAGATACGCAGTATTTT. Drawing the rest from reference TRBV5-1 and TRBJ2-3, the complete variable domain is KAGVTQTPRYLIKTRGQQVTLSCSPISGHRSVSWYQQTPGQGLQFLFEYFSETQRNKGNFPGRFSGRQFSNSRSEMNVSTLELGDSALYLCASSFGGFTDTQYFGPGTRLTVL.

Only a few counts were recorded for this clone. This chain links TRBV4-2 with TRBJ2-3; D may be TRBD1 (6 bases). V was cut by 0 bases and J by 3 bases, with 13 bases left in between. Germline V gives CDR1 LGHNA, CDR2 YNFKEQ. CDR3 length equals 16 residues. The CDR3 DNA is TGTGCCAGCAGCCAAGATCCCAGGGGCGGTACAGATACGCAGTATTTT. This sequence encodes CASSQDPRGGTDTQYF.

The chain couples TRBV14 to TRBJ1-1, with 10 bases fitting TRBD1. Germline V CDR1 and CDR2: SGHDN, FVKESK. V lost 2 bases and J lost 0; bases outside the gene matches: 9. The CDR3 has 18 residues. The CDR3 DNA sequence: TGTGCCAGCAGCCAACTTATAGGGGACAGGGGAATGAACACTGAAGCTTTCTTT. This gives the protein CASSQLIGDRGMNTEAFF.

The rearrangement uses TRBV5-4 and TRBJ2-1; 7 bases align to TRBD1. The germline V gene encodes CDR1 SGHNT and CDR2 YYREEE (reference sequence). The CDR3 runs to 14 residues. V lost 4 bases to trimming and J lost 5 bases; unmatched junction nucleotides: 6. The CDR3: CASSPWQGDNEQFF. The CDR3 DNA sequence: TGTGCCAGCAGCCCGTGGCAGGGGGACAATGAGCAGTTCTTC.

This chain links TRBV6-6 with TRBJ2-7; 9 bases are shared with TRBD1. Trimming cost V 1 base and J 1 base; bases outside gene matches: 2. Germline V gene sequence: CDR1 MNHNY, CDR2 SVGAGI (reference sequence). The CDR3 length is 15 residues. The CDR3 nucleotides read TGTGCCAGCAGTTACTGGGACAGGGATTCCTACGAGCAGTACTTC. Encoded protein: CASSYWDRDSYEQYF.

The genes are TRBV5-4 and TRBJ2-5; perhaps TRBD1 as D (6 bases). V lost 4 bases and J 5 bases, leaving 12 bases between the germline ends. This CDR3 contains 13 residues. CDR1 is SGHNT, CDR2 YYREEE, per germline (reference sequence). In nucleotides, the CDR3 is TGTGCCAGCAGCAACACTAGGGGGGAGACCCAGTACTTC. Encoded protein: CASSNTRGETQYF.

A few counts support this clone. The rearrangement joins TRBV7-9 to TRBJ2-7, with TRBD2 as a possible D gene (7 bases). The CDR3 spans 14 residues. Trimming pared 5 bases from V and 2 bases from J, leaving 13 bases between. Germline V gives CDR1 SEHNR, CDR2 FQNEAQ (reference sequence). CDR3 sequence: CASSPGGQTYEQYF. CDR3 DNA: TGTGCCAGCAGCCCGGGGGGCCAGACCTACGAGCAGTACTTC.

V and J are TRBV5-1 and TRBJ1-4; TRBD1 aligns across 9 bases. Germline-derived CDR1 and CDR2 are SGHRS and YFSETQ. CDR3 size: 15 residues. With V trimmed by 4 bases and J by 5 bases, 6 bases remained unmatched. This CDR3 is CASSSAGTGNEKLFF. CDR3 coding DNA: TGCGCCAGCAGCAGCGCCGGGACAGGGAATGAAAAACTGTTTTTT.